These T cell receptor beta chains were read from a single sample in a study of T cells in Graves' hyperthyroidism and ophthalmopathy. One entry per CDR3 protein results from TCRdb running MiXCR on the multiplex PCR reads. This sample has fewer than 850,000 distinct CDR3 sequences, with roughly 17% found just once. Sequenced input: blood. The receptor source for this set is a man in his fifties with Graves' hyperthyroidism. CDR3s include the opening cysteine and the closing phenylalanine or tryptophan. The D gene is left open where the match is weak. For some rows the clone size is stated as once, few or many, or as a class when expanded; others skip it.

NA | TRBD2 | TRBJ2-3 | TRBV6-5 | CASSYAGGATDTQYF | TGTGCCAGCAGTTACGCCGGGGGGGCCACAGATACGCAGTATTTT
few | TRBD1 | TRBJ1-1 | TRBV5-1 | CASSQDRAEAFF | TGCGCCAGCAGCCAAGACAGGGCCGAAGCTTTCTTT
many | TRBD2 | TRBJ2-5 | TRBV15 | CATEGLAGGPQETQYF | TGTGCCACCGAGGGATTAGCGGGAGGGCCCCAAGAGACCCAGTACTTC
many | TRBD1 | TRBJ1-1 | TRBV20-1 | CSARDSMNTEAFF | TGCAGTGCCAGGGACAGCATGAACACTGAAGCTTTCTTT
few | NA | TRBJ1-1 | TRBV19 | CASRRAQVTEAFF | TGTGCCAGTCGCCGGGCCCAGGTAACTGAAGCTTTCTTT
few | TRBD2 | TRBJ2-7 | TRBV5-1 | CASSPEGLAASYEQYF | TGCGCCAGCAGCCCAGAGGGACTAGCGGCCTCCTACGAGCAGTACTTC
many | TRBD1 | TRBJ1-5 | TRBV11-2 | CASSLGSGGPHNQPQHF | TGTGCCAGCAGCTTAGGGTCAGGGGGGCCCCACAATCAGCCCCAGCATTTT
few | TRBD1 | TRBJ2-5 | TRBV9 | CASSARQGLGGKQETQYF | TGTGCCAGCAGCGCGAGACAGGGATTGGGTGGGAAACAAGAGACCCAGTACTTC
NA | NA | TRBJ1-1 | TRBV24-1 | CATSDPNRGTTEAFF | TGTGCCACCAGTGATCCCAACAGAGGGACCACTGAAGCTTTCTTT
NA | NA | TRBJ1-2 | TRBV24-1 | CATSDSAVGYGYTF | TGTGCCACCAGTGATTCAGCCGTTGGCTATGGCTACACCTTC
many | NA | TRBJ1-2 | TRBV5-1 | CASSQGNENYGYTF | TGCGCCAGCAGCCAGGGGAATGAGAACTATGGCTACACCTTC
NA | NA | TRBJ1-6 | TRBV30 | CAWRVSGSYNSPLHF | TGTGCCTGGAGGGTATCGGGATCCTATAATTCACCCCTCCACTTT
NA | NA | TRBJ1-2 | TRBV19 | CASSIDPGRGSGYTF | TGTGCCAGTAGTATAGATCCGGGCAGGGGAAGCGGCTACACCTTC
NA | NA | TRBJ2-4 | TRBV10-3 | CAISETRDFKNIQYF | TGTGCCATCAGTGAGACTAGGGACTTCAAAAACATTCAGTACTTC
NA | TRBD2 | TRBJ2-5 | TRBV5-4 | CASSRGLAGVVETQYF | TGTGCCAGCAGCCGGGGACTAGCGGGAGTAGTAGAGACCCAGTACTTC
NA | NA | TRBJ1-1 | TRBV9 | CARSPRQDLNTEAFF | TGTGCCAGGAGCCCGAGACAGGACCTCAACACTGAAGCTTTCTTT
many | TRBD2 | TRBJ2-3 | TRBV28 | CASSPRDYTDTQYF | TGTGCCAGCAGTCCCCGGGACTACACAGATACGCAGTATTTT
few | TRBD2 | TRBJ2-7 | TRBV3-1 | CASSQDRGPVSGSSYEQYF | TGTGCCAGCAGCCAAGATCGTGGACCGGTGAGCGGGAGTAGCTACGAGCAGTACTTC